The clone carrying this TCR beta chain occurred a few times. No antigen is known for it. The sample is drawn from a study of T cell responses to AZD1222 COVID-19 vaccine. Overall study findings and caveats: Baseline antibody screening turned up just six or seven seropositive AZD1222 recipients. Repertoire collection took place solely once the T cell response had peaked. Across spike, vaccine-associated CD4 TCRs were found, dominant at 160-218 and 743-854.

Using immunoSEQ multiplex PCR, the repertoire was profiled, and TCRdb retains in-frame clones only, with some absent. The profile shows some 140,000 clones, 92% of them singletons. The source material was peripheral blood, sampled on day 0 of AZD1222 vaccination. The TCR was taken from an adult in good health.

The CDR3: CASSLEGTLNTGELFF. The CDR3 DNA is TGTGCCAGCAGCTTAGAAGGGACACTGAACACCGGGGAGCTGTTTTTT. This rearrangement joins TRBV7-7 to TRBJ2-2, with D tentatively TRBD1 (6 bases). V was shortened by 1 base and J by 1 base, with 10 bases between the two germline ends. Germline values: CDR1 SSHAT, CDR2 FNYEAQ (reference sequence). CDR3 size: 16 residues.